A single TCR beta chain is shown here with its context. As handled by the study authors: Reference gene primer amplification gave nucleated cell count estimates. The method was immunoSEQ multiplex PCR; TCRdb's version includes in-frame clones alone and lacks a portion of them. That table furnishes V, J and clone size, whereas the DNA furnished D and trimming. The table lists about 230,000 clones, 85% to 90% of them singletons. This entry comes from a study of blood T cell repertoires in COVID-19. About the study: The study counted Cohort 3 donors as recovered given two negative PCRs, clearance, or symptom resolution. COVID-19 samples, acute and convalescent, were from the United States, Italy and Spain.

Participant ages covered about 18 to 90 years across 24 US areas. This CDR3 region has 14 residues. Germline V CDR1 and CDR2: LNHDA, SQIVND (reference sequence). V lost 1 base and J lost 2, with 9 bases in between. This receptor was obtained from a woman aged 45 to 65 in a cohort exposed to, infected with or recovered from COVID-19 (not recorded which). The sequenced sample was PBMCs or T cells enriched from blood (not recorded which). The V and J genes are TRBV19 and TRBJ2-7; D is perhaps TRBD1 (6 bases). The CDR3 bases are TGTGCCAGTAGTATAGCAGGGGCAGCCTACGAGCAGTACTTC. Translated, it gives CASSIAGAAYEQYF.